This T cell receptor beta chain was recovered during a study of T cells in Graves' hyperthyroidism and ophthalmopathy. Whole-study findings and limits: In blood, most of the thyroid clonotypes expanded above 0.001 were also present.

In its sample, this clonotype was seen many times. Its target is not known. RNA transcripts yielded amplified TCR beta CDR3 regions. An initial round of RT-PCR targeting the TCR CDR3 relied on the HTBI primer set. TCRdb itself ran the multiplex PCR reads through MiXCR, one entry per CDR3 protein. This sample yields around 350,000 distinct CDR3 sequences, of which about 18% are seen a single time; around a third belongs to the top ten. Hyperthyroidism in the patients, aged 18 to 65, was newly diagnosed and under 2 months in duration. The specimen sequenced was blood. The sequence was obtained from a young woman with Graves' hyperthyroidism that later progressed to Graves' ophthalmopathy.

The CDR3 spells CASSTETGGNQPQHF. The CDR3 nucleotides are TGTGCCAGCTCTACCGAAACAGGGGGCAATCAGCCCCAGCATTTT. The gene calls are TRBV18 and TRBJ1-5, with 7 bases matching TRBD1. Germline CDR1 KGHSH, CDR2 LQKENI. The trim removed 6 bases at V and 2 bases at J, leaving 7 bases unmatched. There are 15 residues in the CDR3.